A selection of T cell receptor beta chains follows, all from one sample in a study of spatial heterogeneity in lung cancer. Each CDR3 protein is one row after TCRdb ran MiXCR on the 5' RACE reads. The data contain tens of thousands of distinct CDR3 sequences, 4% to 6% of them seen just once; the ten biggest clones take up about a quarter. Material: PBMCs, obtained at surgery. The receptors were gathered from a female donor with early-stage non-small cell lung cancer. Each CDR3 is given with its conserved first and last residue. A D gene is named only where the DNA matches it firmly. Part of the rows lack a size; the others show once, few, many or a class for expanded clones.

d_gene: .
j_gene: TRBJ2-5
abundance: medium-sized
v_gene: TRBV29-1
CDR3aa: CSVEFGYAPRETQYF
CDR3nt: TGCAGCGTTGAATTCGGCTACGCGCCCCGGGAGACCCAGTACTTC

d_gene: .
j_gene: TRBJ1-1
abundance: many
v_gene: TRBV5-4
CDR3aa: CASSLMGRGTEAFF
CDR3nt: TGTGCCAGCAGCTTAATGGGACGGGGGACTGAAGCTTTCTTT

d_gene: .
j_gene: TRBJ1-4
abundance: .
v_gene: TRBV28
CDR3aa: CASTSTGMGDEKLFF
CDR3nt: TGTGCCAGCACCTCCACAGGGATGGGTGATGAAAAACTGTTTTTT

d_gene: .
j_gene: TRBJ1-5
abundance: many
v_gene: TRBV27
CDR3aa: CASSFYSNQPQHF
CDR3nt: TGTGCCAGCAGTTTTTATAGCAATCAGCCCCAGCATTTT

d_gene: .
j_gene: TRBJ2-5
abundance: .
v_gene: TRBV27
CDR3aa: CASSLSRIETQYF
CDR3nt: TGTGCCAGCAGTTTATCGCGGATAGAGACCCAGTACTTC

d_gene: .
j_gene: TRBJ1-4
abundance: many
v_gene: TRBV2
CDR3aa: CASSDQGYGNEKLFF
CDR3nt: TGTGCCAGCAGTGATCAGGGTTATGGGAATGAAAAACTGTTTTTT

d_gene: .
j_gene: TRBJ1-1
abundance: many
v_gene: TRBV20-1
CDR3aa: CSARPVGGNTEAFF
CDR3nt: TGCAGTGCTAGACCGGTCGGGGGGAACACTGAAGCTTTCTTT

d_gene: .
j_gene: TRBJ2-7
abundance: many
v_gene: TRBV7-2
CDR3aa: CASSLVSGGPYYEQYF
CDR3nt: TGTGCCAGCAGCTTAGTGTCGGGGGGCCCGTATTACGAGCAGTACTTC

d_gene: .
j_gene: TRBJ1-5
abundance: many
v_gene: TRBV10-3
CDR3aa: CAISESSQGGQPQHF
CDR3nt: TGTGCCATCAGTGAGTCGAGTCAGGGCGGTCAGCCCCAGCATTTT

d_gene: .
j_gene: TRBJ1-5
abundance: many
v_gene: TRBV19
CDR3aa: CASRPTGPTNQPQHF
CDR3nt: TGTGCCAGTAGGCCTACAGGGCCCACCAACCAGCCCCAGCATTTT

d_gene: .
j_gene: TRBJ2-5
abundance: many
v_gene: TRBV9
CDR3aa: CASSVGQETQYF
CDR3nt: TGTGCCAGCAGCGTAGGGCAAGAGACCCAGTACTTC

d_gene: TRBD2
j_gene: TRBJ2-2
abundance: many
v_gene: TRBV11-2
CDR3aa: CASSPRGEGGTGELFF
CDR3nt: TGTGCCAGCAGCCCCCGTGGGGAGGGCGGCACCGGGGAGCTGTTTTTT

d_gene: .
j_gene: TRBJ1-2
abundance: .
v_gene: TRBV9
CDR3aa: CASSLGEGGHYGYTF
CDR3nt: TGTGCCAGCAGCCTCGGCGAGGGGGGTCACTATGGCTACACCTTC

d_gene: .
j_gene: TRBJ2-3
abundance: .
v_gene: TRBV19
CDR3aa: CASSIDRMTDTQYF
CDR3nt: TGTGCCAGTAGTATTGACAGGATGACAGATACGCAGTATTTT

d_gene: TRBD1
j_gene: TRBJ1-5
abundance: many
v_gene: TRBV12-3/TRBV12-4
CDR3aa: CASSSGGGNQPQHF
CDR3nt: TGTGCCAGCAGTTCAGGGGGAGGCAATCAGCCCCAGCATTTT

d_gene: .
j_gene: TRBJ1-1
abundance: .
v_gene: TRBV7-2
CDR3aa: CASSPVPGNTEAFF
CDR3nt: TGTGCCAGCAGCCCCGTCCCAGGGAACACTGAAGCTTTCTTT

d_gene: .
j_gene: TRBJ1-1
abundance: many
v_gene: TRBV21-1
CDR3aa: CASSKASAKEAFF
CDR3nt: TGTGCCAGCAGCAAAGCTTCGGCGAAGGAAGCTTTCTTT

d_gene: .
j_gene: TRBJ2-5
abundance: .
v_gene: TRBV18
CDR3aa: CASSPRGSQETQYF
CDR3nt: TGTGCCAGCTCACCACGCGGGTCCCAAGAGACCCAGTACTTC

d_gene: TRBD1
j_gene: TRBJ2-1
abundance: few
v_gene: TRBV5-4
CDR3aa: CASSPGQGVISSYNEQFF
CDR3nt: TGTGCCAGCAGCCCAGGACAGGGGGTCATCAGCTCCTACAATGAGCAGTTCTTC

d_gene: .
j_gene: TRBJ2-3
abundance: many
v_gene: TRBV7-9
CDR3aa: CASSPAGISTDTQYF
CDR3nt: TGTGCCAGCAGCCCGGCGGGGATTAGCACAGATACGCAGTATTTT

d_gene: TRBD1
j_gene: TRBJ2-7
abundance: many
v_gene: TRBV18
CDR3aa: CASSPTGVAQYF
CDR3nt: TGTGCCAGCTCACCGACAGGGGTCGCGCAGTACTTC

d_gene: .
j_gene: TRBJ1-1
abundance: many
v_gene: TRBV19
CDR3aa: CASSTSMNTEAFF
CDR3nt: TGTGCCAGTAGTACCTCCATGAACACTGAAGCTTTCTTT

d_gene: .
j_gene: TRBJ1-1
abundance: many
v_gene: TRBV7-9
CDR3aa: CASSLGEILNTEAFF
CDR3nt: TGTGCCAGCAGCTTAGGGGAGATTCTGAACACTGAAGCTTTCTTT

d_gene: .
j_gene: TRBJ2-7
abundance: many
v_gene: TRBV4-2
CDR3aa: CASSQDARGAYEQYF
CDR3nt: TGTGCCAGCAGCCAAGATGCCAGGGGGGCCTACGAGCAGTACTTC

d_gene: .
j_gene: TRBJ2-7
abundance: .
v_gene: TRBV18
CDR3aa: CASSPGREQYF
CDR3nt: TGTGCCAGCTCACCCGGGCGAGAGCAGTACTTC

d_gene: TRBD2
j_gene: TRBJ2-1
abundance: .
v_gene: TRBV20-1
CDR3aa: CSPVAGGQYNEQFF
CDR3nt: TGCAGCCCAGTAGCGGGGGGCCAATACAATGAGCAGTTCTTC

d_gene: TRBD1
j_gene: TRBJ1-1
abundance: .
v_gene: TRBV12-3/TRBV12-4
CDR3aa: CASSSQTGQITEAFF
CDR3nt: TGTGCCAGCAGTTCCCAGACAGGGCAGATTACTGAAGCTTTCTTT

d_gene: .
j_gene: TRBJ2-1
abundance: many
v_gene: TRBV7-2
CDR3aa: CASSFNRDNEQFF
CDR3nt: TGTGCCAGCAGCTTCAACAGAGACAATGAGCAGTTCTTC

d_gene: .
j_gene: TRBJ1-2
abundance: .
v_gene: TRBV5-1
CDR3aa: CASSPGLSGPHGYTF
CDR3nt: TGCGCCAGCAGCCCCGGCCTGTCAGGGCCACATGGCTACACCTTC

d_gene: TRBD2
j_gene: TRBJ2-1
abundance: .
v_gene: TRBV12-3/TRBV12-4
CDR3aa: CASSYGTTNNEQFF
CDR3nt: TGTGCCAGCAGTTACGGGACTACCAACAATGAGCAGTTCTTC

d_gene: .
j_gene: TRBJ2-3
abundance: many
v_gene: TRBV20-1
CDR3aa: CSVTPSTDTQYF
CDR3nt: TGCAGTGTTACCCCTAGCACAGATACGCAGTATTTT

d_gene: .
j_gene: TRBJ2-3
abundance: medium-sized
v_gene: TRBV10-2
CDR3aa: CASIHREVSDTQYF
CDR3nt: TGCGCCAGTATCCACAGGGAGGTTTCAGATACGCAGTATTTT

d_gene: .
j_gene: TRBJ2-3
abundance: many
v_gene: TRBV7-3
CDR3aa: CASGGPEDTQYF
CDR3nt: TGTGCCAGCGGGGGGCCAGAGGATACGCAGTATTTT

d_gene: .
j_gene: TRBJ1-2
abundance: .
v_gene: TRBV28
CDR3aa: CASSSGVYGYTF
CDR3nt: TGTGCCAGCAGTTCAGGCGTCTATGGCTACACCTTC

d_gene: .
j_gene: TRBJ1-1
abundance: medium-sized
v_gene: TRBV6-2/TRBV6-3
CDR3aa: CASRRENTEAFF
CDR3nt: TGTGCCAGCCGACGGGAGAACACTGAAGCTTTCTTT

d_gene: .
j_gene: TRBJ2-7
abundance: .
v_gene: TRBV2
CDR3aa: CASSGNLPYEQYF
CDR3nt: TGTGCCAGCAGTGGTAATCTTCCCTACGAGCAGTACTTC

d_gene: .
j_gene: TRBJ1-5
abundance: .
v_gene: TRBV4-2
CDR3aa: CASSQETDTNQPQHF
CDR3nt: TGTGCCAGCAGCCAAGAAACGGATACCAATCAGCCCCAGCATTTT

d_gene: TRBD1
j_gene: TRBJ1-2
abundance: few
v_gene: TRBV2
CDR3aa: CASRAKRTGLYGYTF
CDR3nt: TGTGCCAGCAGAGCCAAACGGACAGGGCTCTATGGCTACACCTTC

d_gene: TRBD1
j_gene: TRBJ1-2
abundance: many
v_gene: TRBV24-1
CDR3aa: CATSDPVDRPRGYTF
CDR3nt: TGTGCCACCAGTGATCCCGTGGACAGGCCTCGGGGCTACACCTTC

d_gene: TRBD1
j_gene: TRBJ1-5
abundance: many
v_gene: TRBV3-1
CDR3aa: CASSQGGTGGNQPQHF
CDR3nt: TGTGCCAGCAGCCAGGGGGGGACAGGGGGAAATCAGCCCCAGCATTTT

d_gene: TRBD2
j_gene: TRBJ2-5
abundance: few
v_gene: TRBV5-1
CDR3aa: CASSRTGTSGVFDETQYF
CDR3nt: TGCGCCAGCAGCCGAACCGGGACTAGCGGGGTTTTCGATGAGACCCAGTACTTC

d_gene: .
j_gene: TRBJ2-2
abundance: medium-sized
v_gene: TRBV29-1
CDR3aa: CSFRVAGELFF
CDR3nt: TGCAGTTTCCGTGTAGCCGGGGAGCTGTTTTTT

d_gene: .
j_gene: TRBJ2-1
abundance: many
v_gene: TRBV28
CDR3aa: CASIPIYQKSSYNEQFF
CDR3nt: TGTGCCAGCATTCCAATTTATCAGAAGAGCTCCTACAATGAGCAGTTCTTC

d_gene: TRBD1
j_gene: TRBJ1-2
abundance: few
v_gene: TRBV5-1
CDR3aa: CASSSDREIYGYTF
CDR3nt: TGCGCCAGCAGCTCAGACAGGGAAATCTATGGCTACACCTTC

d_gene: TRBD1
j_gene: TRBJ2-1
abundance: many
v_gene: TRBV3-1
CDR3aa: CASSQASGTGGNNEQFF
CDR3nt: TGTGCCAGCAGCCAAGCTTCTGGGACAGGGGGGAACAATGAGCAGTTCTTC

d_gene: TRBD1
j_gene: TRBJ1-2
abundance: .
v_gene: TRBV7-3
CDR3aa: CASSSDRGNGYTF
CDR3nt: TGTGCCAGCAGCTCTGACAGGGGCAATGGCTACACCTTC

d_gene: TRBD1
j_gene: TRBJ2-6
abundance: many
v_gene: TRBV28
CDR3aa: CASRETGASGANVLTF
CDR3nt: TGTGCCAGCAGGGAGACAGGGGCCTCTGGGGCCAACGTCCTGACTTTC

d_gene: .
j_gene: TRBJ1-1
abundance: many
v_gene: TRBV9
CDR3aa: CASSVASRGNTEAFF
CDR3nt: TGTGCCAGCAGCGTAGCTTCACGGGGGAACACTGAAGCTTTCTTT

d_gene: .
j_gene: TRBJ2-2
abundance: large
v_gene: TRBV20-1
CDR3aa: CSAIRDSFAGELFF
CDR3nt: TGCAGTGCCATCCGAGACTCCTTTGCCGGGGAGCTGTTTTTT